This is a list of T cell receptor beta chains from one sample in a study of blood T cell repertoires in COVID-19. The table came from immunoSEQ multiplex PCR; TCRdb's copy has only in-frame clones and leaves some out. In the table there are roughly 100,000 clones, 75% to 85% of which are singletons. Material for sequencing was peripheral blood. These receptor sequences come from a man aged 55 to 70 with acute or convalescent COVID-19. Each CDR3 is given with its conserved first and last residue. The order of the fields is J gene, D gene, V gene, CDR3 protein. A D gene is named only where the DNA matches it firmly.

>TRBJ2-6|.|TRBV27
CASRTSSGANVLTF
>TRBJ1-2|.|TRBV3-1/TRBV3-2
CASSQDGAANPIYGYTF
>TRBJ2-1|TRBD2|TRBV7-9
CASSPAEGLAGVREQFF
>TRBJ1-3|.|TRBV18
CASSPPSRNTIYF
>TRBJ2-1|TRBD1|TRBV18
CASSPPPGQVLFF
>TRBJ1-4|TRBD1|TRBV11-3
CASSLGGTVNEKLFF
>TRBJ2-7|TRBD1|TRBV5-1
CASSWTGIDYEQYF
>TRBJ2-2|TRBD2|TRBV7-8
CASTRTSGRPNTGELFF
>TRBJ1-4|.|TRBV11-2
CASSLEGFGELFF
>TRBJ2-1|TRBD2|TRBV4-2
CASSQVTGGPGNEQFF
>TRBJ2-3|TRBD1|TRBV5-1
CASTFIGQAVNTQYF
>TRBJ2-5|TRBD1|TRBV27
CASSSRQGGETQYF
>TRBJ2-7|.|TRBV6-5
CASSYSKQGAYEQYF
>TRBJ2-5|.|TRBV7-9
CASSLAGIETQYF
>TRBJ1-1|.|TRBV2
CASSGPGKGEAFF
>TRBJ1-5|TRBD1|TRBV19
CASSASDRGIQPQHF
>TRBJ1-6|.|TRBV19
CASTSGAYNSPLHF
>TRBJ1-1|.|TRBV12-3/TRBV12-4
CASSLSEDTEAFF
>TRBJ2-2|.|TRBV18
CASSPLEGLANTGELFF
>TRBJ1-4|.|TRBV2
CASSRDTSTNEKLFF
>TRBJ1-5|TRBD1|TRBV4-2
CASSLRQGAGNQPQHF
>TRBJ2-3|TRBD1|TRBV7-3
CASSFKGADTQYF
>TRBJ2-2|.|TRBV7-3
CASSIAGRTGELFF
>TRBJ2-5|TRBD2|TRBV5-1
CASSTTGTSGREETQYF
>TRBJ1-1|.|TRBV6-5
CASNPTLGGEAFF
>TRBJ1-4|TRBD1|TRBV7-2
CASSRQGGLEKLFF
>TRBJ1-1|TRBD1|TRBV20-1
CSASDRGFQNTEAFF
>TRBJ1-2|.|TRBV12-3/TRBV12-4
CASTRGIGYTF
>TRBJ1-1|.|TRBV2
CASRLGGNMNTEAFF
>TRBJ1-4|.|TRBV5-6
CASSNWGETNEKLFF